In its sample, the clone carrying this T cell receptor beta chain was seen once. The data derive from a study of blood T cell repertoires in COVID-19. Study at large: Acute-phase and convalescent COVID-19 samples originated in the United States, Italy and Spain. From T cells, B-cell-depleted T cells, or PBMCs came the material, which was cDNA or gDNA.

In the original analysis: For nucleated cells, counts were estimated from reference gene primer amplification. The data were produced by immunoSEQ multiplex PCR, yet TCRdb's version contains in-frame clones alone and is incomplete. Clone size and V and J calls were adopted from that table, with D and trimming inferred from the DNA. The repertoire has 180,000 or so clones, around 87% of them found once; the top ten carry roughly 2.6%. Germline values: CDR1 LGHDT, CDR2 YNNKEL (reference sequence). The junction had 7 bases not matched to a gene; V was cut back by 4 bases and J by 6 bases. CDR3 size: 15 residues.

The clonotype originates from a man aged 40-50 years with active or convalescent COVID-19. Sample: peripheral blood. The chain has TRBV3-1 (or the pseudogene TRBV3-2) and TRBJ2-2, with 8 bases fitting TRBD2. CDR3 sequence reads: CASSLRTSLAGELFF. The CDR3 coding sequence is TGTGCCAGCAGCCTACGGACTAGCTTGGCCGGGGAGCTGTTTTTT.